The rows below give T cell receptor beta chains drawn from one sample of a study of CD8+ T cells in alopecia areata. Repertoires were generated with immunoSEQ multiplex PCR, while TCRdb's copy carries only in-frame clones and drops some. The profile shows 200,000 to 250,000 clones, 50% to 70% of them singletons. This specimen consisted of CD4+ T cells sorted from blood, obtained at week 0. These receptors all come from a human donor with alopecia areata. Each CDR3 is given with its conserved first and last residue. A D gene is named only where the DNA matches it firmly. Size is stated for part of the rows, as once, few or many counts, or as a class when the clone is expanded.

V gene	J gene	D gene	clone size	CDR3 protein	CDR3 DNA
TRBV5-1	TRBJ2-1	.	.	CASSVSPFNEQFF	TGCGCCAGCAGCGTATCACCTTTCAATGAGCAGTTCTTC
TRBV19	TRBJ2-1	.	.	CASSMAQGRGNEQFF	TGTGCCAGTAGTATGGCTCAGGGACGGGGCAATGAGCAGTTCTTC
TRBV2	TRBJ1-2	.	.	CASRRESFGYTF	TGTGCCAGCAGGAGGGAGAGTTTTGGCTACACCTTC
TRBV4-1	TRBJ1-2	.	.	CASTHPGQTKNYGYTF	TGCGCCAGCACCCACCCTGGACAGACGAAGAACTATGGCTACACCTTC
TRBV2	TRBJ1-1	.	.	CASSPYMNTEAFF	TGTGCCAGCAGTCCTTATATGAACACTGAAGCTTTCTTT
TRBV5-1	TRBJ1-1	.	few	CASSLESIPQTEAFF	TGCGCCAGCAGCTTGGAAAGTATACCTCAAACTGAAGCTTTCTTT
TRBV7-6	TRBJ1-2	.	few	CASSSGTAYGYTF	TGTGCCAGCAGCTCAGGGACGGCCTATGGCTACACCTTC
TRBV2	TRBJ2-3	.	.	CASLRTGDTQYF	TGTGCCAGCCTCCGGACTGGCGATACGCAGTATTTT
TRBV30	TRBJ1-4	TRBD1	.	CAWSVTGGTEKLFF	TGTGCCTGGAGTGTAACAGGGGGTACTGAAAAACTGTTTTTT
TRBV5-1	TRBJ2-7	.	.	CASSVGLPSYEQYF	TGCGCCAGCAGCGTAGGACTTCCTTCCTACGAGCAGTACTTC
TRBV4-1	TRBJ2-5	.	.	CASSSMSRGGQSSQQETQYF	TGCGCCAGCAGCTCCATGTCGAGGGGGGGACAGTCAAGCCAGCAAGAGACCCAGTACTTC
TRBV7-2	TRBJ1-2	TRBD1	.	CASSLVDRGYGYTF	TGTGCCAGCAGCTTAGTGGACAGGGGCTATGGCTACACCTTC
TRBV30	TRBJ1-5	.	.	CAWSGHINQPQHF	TGTGCCTGGAGTGGCCATATAAATCAGCCCCAGCATTTT
TRBV27	TRBJ1-5	.	.	CASSRTVGSNQPQHF	TGTGCCAGCAGCCGGACAGTCGGGAGCAATCAGCCCCAGCATTTT
TRBV7-9	TRBJ1-5	.	few	CASSAGRGSNQPQHF	TGTGCCAGCAGCGCTGGACGGGGAAGCAATCAGCCCCAGCATTTT
TRBV29-1	TRBJ1-2	.	few	CSVVPRPNYGYTF	TGCAGCGTTGTCCCAAGACCTAACTATGGCTACACCTTC
TRBV18	TRBJ2-7	TRBD1	.	CASSAGTDYEQYF	TGTGCCAGCTCAGCCGGGACAGACTACGAGCAGTACTTC
TRBV30	TRBJ2-7	.	once	CACQLAAVSYEQYF	TGTGCCTGTCAATTAGCGGCTGTCTCCTACGAGCAGTACTTC
TRBV23-1	TRBJ1-5	.	.	CASSQKGGGDQPQHF	TGCGCCAGCAGTCAAAAGGGAGGGGGGGATCAGCCCCAGCATTTT
TRBV25-1	TRBJ1-5	.	.	CASRQGDQPQHF	TGTGCCAGCAGGCAGGGAGATCAGCCCCAGCATTTT
TRBV5-6	TRBJ1-2	.	few	CASSSRPGVDGYTF	TGTGCCAGCAGCTCCCGACCGGGAGTTGATGGCTACACCTTC
TRBV9	TRBJ2-5	.	.	CASSVSAWETQYF	TGTGCCAGCAGCGTCAGTGCCTGGGAGACCCAGTACTTC
TRBV29-1	TRBJ2-5	TRBD2	.	CSVEDPYSGTSVQEAQYF	TGCAGCGTTGAAGATCCTTATTCCGGGACTAGCGTCCAAGAGGCCCAGTACTTC
TRBV5-1	TRBJ2-6	.	.	CASSIGALSGANVLTF	TGCGCCAGCAGCATTGGGGCGCTCTCTGGGGCCAACGTCCTGACTTTC
TRBV7-2	TRBJ2-3	.	few	CASSSVRGRDTQYF	TGTGCCAGCAGCTCCGTGCGGGGTCGGGATACGCAGTATTTT
TRBV30	TRBJ1-4	.	.	CAWSVAEKLFF	TGTGCCTGGAGTGTAGCTGAAAAACTGTTTTTT
TRBV5-1	TRBJ1-5	TRBD1	.	CAIRDRDGDQPQHF	TGCGCCATCAGAGACAGGGATGGCGATCAGCCCCAGCATTTT
TRBV29-1	TRBJ2-3	TRBD2	.	CSTRRGVTDTQYF	TGCAGCACGAGGCGGGGGGTAACAGATACGCAGTATTTT
TRBV25-1	TRBJ2-4	.	.	CASSESAGPQYF	TGTGCCAGCAGTGAATCCGCTGGGCCTCAGTACTTC
TRBV7-9	TRBJ2-4	TRBD1	few	CASTQGSIQYF	TGTGCCAGCACACAGGGGAGCATTCAGTACTTC
TRBV11-2	TRBJ1-2	.	.	CASSLRGGPARGYGYTF	TGTGCCAGCAGCTTAAGAGGGGGACCGGCACGGGGCTATGGCTACACCTTC
TRBV11-1	TRBJ2-7	.	.	CASSPYRDYEQYF	TGTGCCAGCAGCCCGTACAGGGATTACGAGCAGTACTTC
TRBV5-7	TRBJ2-7	TRBD2	few	CASSLWTSGEPNAYEQYF	TGTGCCAGCAGCTTGTGGACTAGCGGGGAACCAAACGCCTACGAGCAGTACTTC
TRBV2	TRBJ2-7	.	few	CASSVRGQVASYEQYF	TGTGCCAGCAGTGTAAGGGGTCAGGTGGCCTCCTACGAGCAGTACTTC
TRBV5-1	TRBJ1-1	.	.	CASSWGDGNTEAFF	TGCGCCAGCAGCTGGGGGGACGGTAACACTGAAGCTTTCTTT
TRBV18	TRBJ2-1	TRBD2	few	CASSPNQGLAGNEQFF	TGTGCCAGCTCACCAAATCAGGGACTAGCGGGCAATGAGCAGTTCTTC
TRBV10-3	TRBJ2-7	.	few	CAISLRNEQYF	TGTGCCATCAGTCTTCGGAACGAGCAGTACTTC
TRBV5-6	TRBJ2-5	TRBD2	.	CASSLSGGETQYF	TGTGCCAGCAGCTTGTCCGGGGGGGAGACCCAGTACTTC
TRBV29-1	TRBJ2-3	.	few	CSVGSKYTDTQYF	TGCAGCGTTGGGTCTAAATACACAGATACGCAGTATTTT
TRBV18	TRBJ2-7	.	.	CASSKESYEQYF	TGTGCCAGCTCAAAGGAATCCTACGAGCAGTACTTC
TRBV7-9	TRBJ2-5	TRBD2	once	CASSLVGLAVQETQYF	TGTGCCAGCAGCTTAGTGGGACTAGCGGTACAAGAGACCCAGTACTTC
TRBV5-1	TRBJ2-3	.	few	CASSLGLEVTDTQYF	TGCGCCAGCAGCTTGGGACTAGAAGTCACAGATACGCAGTATTTT
TRBV2	TRBJ1-3	TRBD1	many	CASSQGQTGNTIYF	TGTGCCAGCAGTCAGGGACAGACTGGAAACACCATATATTTT
TRBV2	TRBJ1-2	TRBD1	.	CASSEQRDRGLGYTF	TGTGCCAGCAGTGAACAGCGGGACAGGGGGCTAGGCTACACCTTC
TRBV29-1	TRBJ1-2	.	.	CSVERQSLLNYGYTF	TGCAGCGTTGAGCGGCAGTCACTCCTTAACTATGGCTACACCTTC